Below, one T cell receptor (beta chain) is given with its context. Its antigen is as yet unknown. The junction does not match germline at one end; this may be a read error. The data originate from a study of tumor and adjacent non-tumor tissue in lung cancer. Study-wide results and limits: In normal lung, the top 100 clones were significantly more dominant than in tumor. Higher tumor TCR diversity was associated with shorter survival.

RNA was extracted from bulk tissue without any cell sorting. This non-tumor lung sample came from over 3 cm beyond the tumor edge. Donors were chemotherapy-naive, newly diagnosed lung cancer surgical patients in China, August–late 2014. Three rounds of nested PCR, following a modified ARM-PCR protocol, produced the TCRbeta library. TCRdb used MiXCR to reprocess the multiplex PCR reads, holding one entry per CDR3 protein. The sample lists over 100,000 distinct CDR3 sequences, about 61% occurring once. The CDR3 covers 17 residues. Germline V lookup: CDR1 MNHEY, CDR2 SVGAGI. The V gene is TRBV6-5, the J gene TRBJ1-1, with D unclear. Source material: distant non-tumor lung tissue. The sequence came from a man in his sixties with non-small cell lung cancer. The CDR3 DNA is TGTGCCAGCAGTTACTCGTATCCTGGAGTCATGAACACTGAAGTTTTCTTT. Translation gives CASSYSYPGVMNTEVFF.